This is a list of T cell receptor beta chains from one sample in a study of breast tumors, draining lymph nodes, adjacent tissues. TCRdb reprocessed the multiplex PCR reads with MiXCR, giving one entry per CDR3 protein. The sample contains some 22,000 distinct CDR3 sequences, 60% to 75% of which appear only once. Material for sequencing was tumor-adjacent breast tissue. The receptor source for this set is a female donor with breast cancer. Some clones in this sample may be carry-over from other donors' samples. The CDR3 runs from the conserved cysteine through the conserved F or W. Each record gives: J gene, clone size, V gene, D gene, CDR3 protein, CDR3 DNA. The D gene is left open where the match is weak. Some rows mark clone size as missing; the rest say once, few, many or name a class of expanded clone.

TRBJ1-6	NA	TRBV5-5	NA	CASSSGGINSPLHF	TGTGCCAGCAGCTCGGGCGGAATTAATTCACCCCTCCACTTT
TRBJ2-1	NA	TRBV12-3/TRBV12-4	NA	CASSANRAEQFF	TGTGCCAGCAGCGCTAACAGGGCGGAGCAGTTCTTC
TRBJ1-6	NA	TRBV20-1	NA	CSARDQGASHSPLHF	TGCAGTGCTAGAGATCAAGGGGCCAGCCATTCACCCCTCCACTTT
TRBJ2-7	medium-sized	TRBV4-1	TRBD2	CASSQVWGQAGGPHEQYF	TGCGCCAGCAGCCAAGTCTGGGGACAAGCGGGAGGGCCCCACGAGCAGTACTTC
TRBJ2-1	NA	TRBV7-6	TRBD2	CASSPGLDGNEQFF	TGTGCCAGCAGCCCGGGACTAGATGGTAATGAGCAGTTCTTC
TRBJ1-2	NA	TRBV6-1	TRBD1	CASSLRDRGRGYTF	TGTGCCAGCAGCCTCCGGGACAGGGGGCGCGGCTACACCTTC
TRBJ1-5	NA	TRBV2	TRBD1	CASLGTGDQPQHF	TGTGCCAGCCTCGGGACAGGGGATCAGCCCCAGCATTTT
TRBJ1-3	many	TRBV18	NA	CASSQGLGNTIYF	TGTGCCAGCTCCCAGGGTCTTGGAAACACCATATATTTT
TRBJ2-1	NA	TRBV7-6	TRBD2	CASSALSGGNEQFF	TGTGCCAGCAGCGCCTTATCGGGGGGCAATGAGCAGTTCTTC
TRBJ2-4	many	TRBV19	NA	CASSMGGPLGKNIQYF	TGTGCCAGTAGTATGGGGGGGCCGCTCGGCAAAAACATTCAGTACTTC
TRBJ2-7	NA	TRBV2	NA	CASRPPTLVYEQYF	TGTGCCAGCAGACCCCCTACCCTCGTCTACGAGCAGTACTTC
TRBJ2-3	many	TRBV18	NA	CASSPNSPTDTQYF	TGTGCCAGCTCACCAAACTCCCCAACAGATACGCAGTATTTT
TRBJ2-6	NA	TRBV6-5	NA	CASSYHTDSGANVLTF	TGTGCCAGCAGTTACCATACGGACTCTGGGGCCAACGTCCTGACTTTC
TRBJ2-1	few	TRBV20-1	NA	CSARDQSSGPYNEQFF	TGCAGTGCTAGAGATCAATCCAGCGGGCCTTACAATGAGCAGTTCTTC
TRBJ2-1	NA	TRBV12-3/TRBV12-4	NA	CASSASRQGNEQFF	TGTGCCAGCAGCGCTAGCAGGCAAGGCAATGAGCAGTTCTTC
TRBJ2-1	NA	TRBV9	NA	CASSSGLKNNEQFF	TGTGCCAGCAGCTCGGGACTCAAAAACAATGAGCAGTTCTTC
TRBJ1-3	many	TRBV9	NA	CASSASPVSGNTIYF	TGTGCCAGCAGCGCCTCCCCCGTGAGTGGAAACACCATATATTTT
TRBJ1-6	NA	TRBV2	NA	CASSEPGGGVSSPLHF	TGTGCCAGCAGTGAACCTGGTGGGGGCGTATCATCACCCCTCCACTTT
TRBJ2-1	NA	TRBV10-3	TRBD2	CAISKGLAGDNEQFF	TGTGCCATCAGTAAGGGACTAGCGGGAGACAATGAGCAGTTCTTC
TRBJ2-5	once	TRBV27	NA	CASKMWTNQEIQYF	TGTGCCAGCAAGATGTGGACCAATCAAGAGATCCAGTACTTC
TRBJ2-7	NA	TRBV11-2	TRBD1	CASSGTGGSYEQYF	TGTGCCAGCAGTGGGACAGGGGGATCCTACGAGCAGTACTTC
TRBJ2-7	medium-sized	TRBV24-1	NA	CATSGGYEQYF	TGTGCCACCAGTGGGGGATACGAGCAGTACTTC
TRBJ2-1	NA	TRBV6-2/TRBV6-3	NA	CASSQRVGGDEQFF	TGTGCCAGCAGTCAACGGGTCGGGGGCGATGAGCAGTTCTTC
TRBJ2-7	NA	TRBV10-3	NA	CAISESILRDTYEQYF	TGTGCCATTAGTGAGTCGATTTTGCGCGATACCTACGAGCAGTACTTC
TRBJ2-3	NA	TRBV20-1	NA	CSASTGVSTDTQYF	TGCAGTGCTTCGACCGGGGTTAGCACAGATACGCAGTATTTT
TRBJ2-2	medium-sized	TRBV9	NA	CASSVDGGAGTGELFF	TGTGCCAGCAGCGTAGATGGGGGCGCGGGGACCGGGGAGCTGTTTTTT
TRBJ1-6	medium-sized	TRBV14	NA	CASRKRGESPLHF	TGTGCCAGCAGAAAACGGGGCGAATCACCCCTCCACTTT
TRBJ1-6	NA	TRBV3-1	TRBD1	CASSPRPGQGSSPLHF	TGTGCCAGCAGCCCCCGCCCGGGACAGGGTAGTTCACCCCTCCACTTT
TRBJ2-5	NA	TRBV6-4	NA	CATSDFGRGSVTGTWETQYF	TGTGCCACCAGTGATTTTGGTCGCGGGTCCGTGACAGGTACCTGGGAGACCCAGTACTTC
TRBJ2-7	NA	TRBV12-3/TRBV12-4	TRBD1	CASSLPKDRGLPYEQYF	TGTGCCAGCAGTTTGCCCAAGGACAGGGGCCTTCCGTACGAGCAGTACTTC
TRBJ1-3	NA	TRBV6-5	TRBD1	CASRGQGIGNTIYF	TGTGCCAGCAGGGGACAGGGGATCGGAAACACCATATATTTT
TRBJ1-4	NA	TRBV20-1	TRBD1	CSAGTGEGKLFF	TGCAGTGCGGGGACAGGGGAGGGTAAACTGTTTTTT
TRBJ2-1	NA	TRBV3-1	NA	CASSRGTGNEQFF	TGTGCCAGCAGCCGAGGGACCGGCAATGAGCAGTTCTTC
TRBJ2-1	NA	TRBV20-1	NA	CSARDLGTPVLRYNEQFF	TGCAGTGCTAGAGATTTGGGGACTCCGGTTTTGAGATACAATGAGCAGTTCTTC
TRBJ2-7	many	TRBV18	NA	CASSPLGTSPYEQYF	TGTGCCAGCTCACCACTGGGGACAAGCCCCTACGAGCAGTACTTC
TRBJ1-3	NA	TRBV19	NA	CASSYALRSSGNTIYF	TGTGCCAGTAGTTATGCACTCCGCTCCTCTGGAAACACCATATATTTT
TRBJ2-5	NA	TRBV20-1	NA	CSARQTQGFQETQYF	TGCAGTGCCAGGCAAACACAGGGATTCCAAGAGACCCAGTACTTC
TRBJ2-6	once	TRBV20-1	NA	CSAGHISGANVLTF	TGCAGTGCTGGTCATATCTCTGGGGCCAACGTCCTGACTTTC
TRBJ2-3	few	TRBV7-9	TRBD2	CASSSITSGRKNTQYF	TGTGCCAGCAGCTCCATTACTAGCGGGAGGAAGAATACGCAGTATTTT
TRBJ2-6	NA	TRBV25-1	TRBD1	CASSDHGTGLTGANVLTF	TGTGCCAGCAGTGATCACGGGACAGGGTTAACTGGGGCCAACGTCCTGACTTTC
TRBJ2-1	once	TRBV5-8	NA	CASSFVGQGYYNEQFF	TGTGCCAGCAGCTTTGTCGGTCAGGGATACTACAATGAGCAGTTCTTC
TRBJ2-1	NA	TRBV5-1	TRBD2	CASSLDLGGNNEQFF	TGCGCCAGCAGCTTGGATTTGGGAGGGAACAATGAGCAGTTCTTC